A single sample is the source of the 13 T cell receptor beta chains below, sequenced in a study of shared clonotypes between healthy human individuals. Only in-frame clones appear in the TCRdb table, and some are missing; sequencing was by immunoSEQ multiplex PCR. The data contain around 2.5 million clones, 80% to 95% of them seen just once; the ten biggest clones take up around 0.37%. Sequencing was carried out using naive CD4+ T cells from PBMCs. Stated subset: CD45RA+ positively selected. These TCRs come from a man aged 18 to 35 in good health. Some clones in this sample may be carry-over from other donors' samples.

This chain uses TRBV5-4 with TRBJ1-2, with D tentatively TRBD1 (6 bases). This CDR3 contains 13 residues. The germline CDR1 and CDR2 sequences are SGHNT and YYREEE (reference sequence). Trimming pared 1 base from V and 7 bases from J, leaving 11 bases between. The CDR3: CASSLSVGGGYTF. The CDR3 DNA is TGTGCCAGCAGCTTGTCTGTAGGGGGTGGCTACACCTTC.

The chain uses TRBV11-2 and TRBJ2-3, with D perhaps TRBD2 (6 bases). V was cut by 3 bases and J by 4 bases, with 11 bases left in between. Per germline, CDR1 SGHAT and CDR2 FQNNGV. The CDR3 spans 14 residues. CDR3 residues: CASSFRTGADTQYF. The DNA of the CDR3 is TGTGCCAGCAGCTTCCGGACGGGAGCAGATACGCAGTATTTT.

The chain combines TRBV6-5 with TRBJ2-5; 7 nucleotides align to TRBD1. V was clipped by 2 bases and J by 2 bases; unmatched bases: 5. Germline-derived CDR1 and CDR2 are MNHEY and SVGAGI. The CDR3 has 15 residues. The CDR3 DNA reads as TGTGCCAGCAGTTACACCCGGGGACAGCAAGAGACCCAGTACTTC. Protein sequence: CASSYTRGQQETQYF.

The V and J genes are TRBV5-1 and TRBJ2-7; possibly TRBD2 for D (6 bases). The germline V and J ends were trimmed by 2 bases and 0 bases, with 12 bases remaining between them. CDR1 and CDR2 (germline): SGHRS, YFSETQ. The CDR3 has 15 residues. CDR3 loop: CASSFGSGTSYEQYF. In DNA form, the CDR3 reads TGCGCCAGCAGCTTTGGTAGCGGTACCTCCTACGAGCAGTACTTC.

The chain recombines TRBV11-2 with TRBJ2-3; 7 bases fit TRBD2. The CDR3 length is 17 residues. Germline V CDR1 and CDR2: SGHAT, FQNNGV. Losses at the gene ends were 4 bases for V and 5 bases for J; bases not matched to a gene: 15. CDR3 bases: TGTGCCAGCAGCTCCGACCCCGGGGCGGGAGTTCTAGATACGCAGTATTTT. It specifies CASSSDPGAGVLDTQYF.

V is TRBV5-1 and J is TRBJ1-4, with a weak D call TRBD1 (5 bases). The germline V gene encodes CDR1 SGHRS and CDR2 YFSETQ. There are 14 residues in the CDR3. Deletions cut 1 base from V and 8 bases from J, with 12 bases between. CDR3 DNA sequence: TGCGCCAGCAGCTTGCGAGGGGCTCGGGAAAAACTGTTTTTT. Translation gives CASSLRGAREKLFF.

This clone was seen a single time. The chain is built from TRBV6-6 and TRBJ2-2; the D gene is possibly TRBD2 (7 bases). The length of the CDR3 is 16 residues. The V end was cut by 0 bases, the J end by 5 bases, with 13 bases between. CDR1 and CDR2 (germline): MNHNY, SVGAGI (reference sequence). The CDR3 is CASSYSGGRRTGELFF. CDR3 in DNA: TGTGCCAGCAGTTACTCGGGGGGGCGTCGGACCGGGGAGCTGTTTTTT.

Here the CDR3 DNA reads TGTGCCAGCAGTTTTAGTGGACAGGGGGCGAACACCTTC. Translated, it gives CASSFSGQGANTF. The V and J genes are TRBV27 and TRBJ1-2, with 11 bases identical to TRBD1. Germline V lookup: CDR1 MNHEY, CDR2 SMNVEV (reference sequence). The CDR3 is 13 residues long. With V trimmed by 3 bases and J by 12 bases, 6 bases remained unmatched.

Concerning this clone itself: Other DNA sequences of this sample code for an identical CDR3. The chain employs TRBV7-9 and TRBJ2-7; 9 positions match TRBD2. V dropped 3 bases and J dropped 4; count of bases not matched to a gene: 4. The germline CDR1 and CDR2 sequences are SEHNR and FQNEAQ (reference sequence). The CDR3 sequence is 14 residues long. The CDR3 sequence is CASSFSGREYEQYF. For the CDR3, the DNA is TGTGCCAGCAGCTTTAGCGGGAGAGAGTACGAGCAGTACTTC.

The genes are TRBV6-5 and TRBJ2-7, with 9 nucleotides matching TRBD1. The CDR3 has 16 residues. Germline V CDR1 and CDR2: MNHEY, SVGAGI. V lost 2 bases and J lost 2; bases outside the gene matches: 7. CDR3 region: CASSYRLRQGAYEQYF. CDR3 in DNA: TGTGCCAGCAGTTACCGCCTGCGACAGGGGGCCTACGAGCAGTACTTC.

The chain couples TRBV4-2 to TRBJ2-7; D perhaps matches TRBD2 (6 bases). V was pared by 2 bases and J by 4 bases, with 24 bases between. The CDR3 length is 18 residues. CDR1 and CDR2 from the germline V gene are LGHNA and YNFKEQ. The CDR3 DNA sequence: TGTGCCAGCAGCCAATTTCCCTTGACTAGTCAGCCATCTTACGAGCAGTACTTC. Protein sequence: CASSQFPLTSQPSYEQYF.

J is TRBJ2-7 and V is TRBV7-9; D is undetermined. The V end lost 8 bases, the J end lost 7 bases, and 21 bases lay between the germline ends. In germline, CDR1 is SEHNR, CDR2 FQNEAQ (reference sequence). This CDR3 contains 14 residues. The DNA of the CDR3 is TGTGCCAGCGCATCAGGACGGAGCGAAGGGGAGCAGTACTTC. It is translated as CASASGRSEGEQYF.

Worth noting for this clone: In the same sample, other DNA sequences code for this CDR3. The V call is TRBV18, the J call TRBJ1-1, with D possibly being TRBD1 (6 bases). In germline, CDR1 is KGHSH, CDR2 LQKENI. V gave up 4 bases and J gave up 1 base, with 7 bases separating them. The CDR3 covers 13 residues. CDR3 bases: TGTGCCAGCTCACAGGACAGGAACACTGAAGCTTTCTTT. Encoded protein: CASSQDRNTEAFF.